Listed below are T cell receptor beta chains from one sample, sequenced in a study of shared clonotypes between healthy human individuals. Some clones are missing from TCRdb's copy, which holds only in-frame ones; the method was immunoSEQ multiplex PCR. The table includes fewer than 850,000 clones, 90% detected once. Source material: memory CD8+ T cells from PBMCs. All receptors derive from a man aged 18 to 35 in good health. Some clones in this sample may be carry-over from other donors' samples. Each CDR3 is given with its conserved first and last residue. Each record gives: V gene, J gene, D gene, clone size, CDR3 protein, CDR3 DNA. D genes are given only for firm matches. Part of the rows lack a size; the others show once, few, many or a class for expanded clones.

TRBV29-1	TRBJ1-1	.	.	CSVEDRQPNTEAFF	TGCAGCGTTGAAGATCGACAGCCGAACACTGAAGCTTTCTTT
TRBV7-9	TRBJ2-1	.	.	CASSSVPGTLNNEQFF	TGTGCCAGCAGCTCGGTGCCCGGGACTCTTAACAATGAGCAGTTCTTC
TRBV4-2	TRBJ2-7	TRBD2	.	CASSQGTGLAVYEQYF	TGTGCCAGCAGCCAAGGAACAGGACTAGCGGTTTACGAGCAGTACTTC
TRBV13	TRBJ2-7	.	.	CASRPRRGYEQYF	TGTGCCAGCAGACCAAGGAGGGGGTACGAGCAGTACTTC
TRBV7-9	TRBJ2-2	TRBD2	.	CASSDSGRGLDEELFF	TGTGCCAGCAGCGATAGCGGGAGGGGCCTTGATGAGGAGCTGTTTTTT
TRBV10-2	TRBJ2-6	.	.	CASSTGTGANVLTF	TGCGCCAGCTCCACAGGGACTGGGGCCAACGTCCTGACTTTC
TRBV2	TRBJ2-2	TRBD2	.	CASSGIAGGPYTGELFF	TGTGCCAGCAGTGGAATTGCGGGAGGGCCTTACACCGGGGAGCTGTTTTTT
TRBV4-1	TRBJ2-7	TRBD1	.	CASSQADRAYEQYF	TGCGCCAGCAGCCAAGCCGACAGGGCCTACGAGCAGTACTTC
TRBV4-1	TRBJ2-2	.	.	CASSQDYPRGHTGELFF	TGCGCCAGCAGCCAAGATTACCCCAGGGGCCACACCGGGGAGCTGTTTTTT
TRBV13	TRBJ1-2	.	.	CASSLTDGRAWEGYTF	TGTGCCAGCAGCCTAACGGACGGCCGCGCCTGGGAGGGCTACACCTTC
TRBV4-3	TRBJ2-5	.	.	CASSQDGQMEETQYF	TGCGCCAGCAGCCAAGATGGGCAAATGGAAGAGACCCAGTACTTC
TRBV5-6	TRBJ2-5	TRBD1	.	CASSGQGLETQYF	TGTGCCAGCAGCGGACAGGGGTTAGAGACCCAGTACTTC
TRBV19	TRBJ1-2	.	few	CASSIDRADPPRNGYTF	TGTGCCAGTAGTATAGATCGGGCCGACCCACCGAGGAATGGCTACACCTTC
TRBV27	TRBJ2-7	.	.	CASSLTGATASYEQYF	TGTGCCAGCAGTTTAACGGGCGCTACGGCGTCTTACGAGCAGTACTTC
TRBV7-2	TRBJ2-7	TRBD2	.	CASSQGLAGSYEQYF	TGTGCCAGCAGCCAGGGACTAGCGGGATCCTACGAGCAGTACTTC
TRBV28	TRBJ2-1	.	.	CASRLEASHNEQFF	TGTGCCAGCAGGCTAGAAGCTTCCCACAATGAGCAGTTCTTC
TRBV2	TRBJ2-3	TRBD2	.	CASTLAGTGIDTQYF	TGTGCCAGCACCCTAGCGGGAACCGGGATAGATACGCAGTATTTT
TRBV13	TRBJ2-5	.	.	CASSLGSLMSGSQETQYF	TGTGCCAGCAGCTTGGGATCCCTGATGAGCGGCAGTCAAGAGACCCAGTACTTC
TRBV9	TRBJ2-6	.	.	CASSVPSGSGANVLTF	TGTGCCAGCAGCGTTCCCTCAGGGTCTGGGGCCAACGTCCTGACTTTC
TRBV7-6	TRBJ1-1	.	.	CASSYPTGSDTEAFF	TGTGCCAGCAGCTATCCGACAGGCTCGGACACTGAAGCTTTCTTT
TRBV19	TRBJ2-7	TRBD1	few	CASSAGTGIEQYF	TGTGCCAGTAGTGCCGGGACAGGGATCGAGCAGTACTTC
TRBV9	TRBJ1-1	.	.	CASSVGVSTEAFF	TGTGCCAGCAGCGTAGGGGTTAGCACTGAAGCTTTCTTT
TRBV4-1	TRBJ2-1	.	.	CASSHGSYNEQFF	TGCGCCAGCAGCCACGGGAGTTACAATGAGCAGTTCTTC
TRBV7-9	TRBJ1-2	.	.	CASSLGPPNLDGYTF	TGTGCCAGCAGCTTAGGACCGCCGAACTTGGATGGCTACACCTTC
TRBV19	TRBJ2-7	TRBD1	.	CASSIVQGAAYEQYF	TGTGCCAGTAGTATCGTACAGGGGGCAGCATACGAGCAGTACTTC
TRBV9	TRBJ1-5	.	.	CASSPYSNQPQHF	TGTGCCAGCAGCCCCTATAGCAATCAGCCCCAGCATTTT
TRBV27	TRBJ2-5	.	.	CASSPETSWSQETQYF	TGTGCCAGCAGCCCGGAGACTTCTTGGTCACAAGAGACCCAGTACTTC
TRBV15	TRBJ2-3	.	once	CATSSPTDTDTQYF	TGTGCCACCAGCAGCCCCACCGACACAGATACGCAGTATTTT
TRBV5-6	TRBJ2-7	TRBD1	.	CASSDGTEGEQYF	TGTGCCAGCAGCGACGGGACAGAAGGGGAGCAGTACTTC
TRBV7-9	TRBJ2-2	.	.	CASSSGTGELFF	TGTGCCAGCAGCAGCGGCACCGGGGAGCTGTTTTTT
TRBV19	TRBJ2-5	TRBD2	.	CASSTLGLAGGQETQYF	TGTGCCAGTAGTACCCTAGGACTAGCGGGAGGTCAAGAGACCCAGTACTTC
TRBV5-1	TRBJ1-2	TRBD1	.	CASSQDRTNYGYTF	TGCGCCAGCAGCCAGGACAGGACTAACTATGGCTACACCTTC
TRBV27	TRBJ1-1	TRBD1	.	CASSPRTGVRPTEAFF	TGTGCCAGCAGTCCGAGGACAGGAGTCCGGCCCACTGAAGCTTTCTTT
TRBV27	TRBJ2-2	TRBD2	.	CASSSPRLAYTGELFF	TGTGCCAGCAGTTCCCCCAGACTAGCGTACACCGGGGAGCTGTTTTTT
TRBV7-9	TRBJ2-1	TRBD2	.	CASSSTSGRRDEQFF	TGTGCCAGCAGCTCCACTAGCGGGAGGAGGGATGAGCAGTTCTTC
TRBV7-9	TRBJ2-1	.	once	CASTKEGAGGNEQFF	TGTGCCAGCACCAAGGAGGGGGCAGGCGGCAATGAGCAGTTCTTC
TRBV28	TRBJ2-2	TRBD1	.	CASSMTGTANTGELFF	TGTGCCAGCAGTATGACCGGGACAGCAAACACCGGGGAGCTGTTTTTT
TRBV28	TRBJ2-7	.	.	CASTLRGSYEQYF	TGTGCCAGCACCCTTCGCGGGTCCTACGAGCAGTACTTC
TRBV7-9	TRBJ2-1	.	.	CASSLGHPNEQFF	TGTGCCAGCAGCTTAGGACATCCCAATGAGCAGTTCTTC
TRBV25-1	TRBJ2-2	TRBD1	.	CASSVGQGRFTGELFF	TGTGCCAGCAGTGTAGGACAGGGACGCTTCACCGGGGAGCTGTTTTTT
TRBV28	TRBJ2-1	.	.	CASSPRAGSANEQFF	TGTGCCAGCTCCCCCCGCGCGGGATCGGCGAATGAGCAGTTCTTC
TRBV27	TRBJ2-3	.	.	CASSLGRAPSTDTQYF	TGTGCCAGCAGTTTAGGGCGAGCTCCTAGCACAGATACGCAGTATTTT
TRBV4-2	TRBJ2-7	.	.	CASSQDPGDLYEQYF	TGTGCCAGCAGCCAAGATCCAGGGGACTTATACGAGCAGTACTTC
TRBV4-3	TRBJ2-7	TRBD1	.	CASSQDRPGGVYEQYF	TGCGCCAGCAGCCAAGATAGGCCAGGGGGTGTCTACGAGCAGTACTTC
TRBV13	TRBJ2-3	TRBD1	.	CASSPDRGPGTQYF	TGTGCCAGCAGCCCGGACAGGGGGCCGGGTACGCAGTATTTT
TRBV28	TRBJ2-1	.	.	CASSLTQNEQFF	TGTGCCAGCAGCTTGACCCAAAATGAGCAGTTCTTC
TRBV18	TRBJ2-7	TRBD1	.	CASAPGTGYEQYF	TGTGCCAGCGCGCCCGGGACAGGTTACGAGCAGTACTTC
TRBV7-9	TRBJ2-2	TRBD1	.	CASSRRDSNTGELFF	TGTGCCAGCAGTCGCCGGGACAGCAACACCGGGGAGCTGTTTTTT
TRBV7-9	TRBJ2-3	.	.	CASRKWGETDTQYF	TGTGCCAGCAGAAAGTGGGGGGAAACAGATACGCAGTATTTT